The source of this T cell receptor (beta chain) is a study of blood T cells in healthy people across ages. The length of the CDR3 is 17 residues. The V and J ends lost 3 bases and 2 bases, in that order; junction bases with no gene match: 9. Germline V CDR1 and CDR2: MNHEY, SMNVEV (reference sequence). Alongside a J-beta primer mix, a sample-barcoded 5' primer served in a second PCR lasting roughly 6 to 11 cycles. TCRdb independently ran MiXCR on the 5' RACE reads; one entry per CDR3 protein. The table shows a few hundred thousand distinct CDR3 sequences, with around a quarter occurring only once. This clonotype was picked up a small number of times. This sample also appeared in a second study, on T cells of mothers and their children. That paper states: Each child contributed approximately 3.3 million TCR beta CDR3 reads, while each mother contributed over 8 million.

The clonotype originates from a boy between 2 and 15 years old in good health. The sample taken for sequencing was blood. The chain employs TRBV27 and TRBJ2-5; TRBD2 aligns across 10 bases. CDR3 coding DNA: TGTGCCAGCAGTTTCGCTAGCGGGAGTTACAAACAAGAGACCCAGTACTTC. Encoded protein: CASSFASGSYKQETQYF.